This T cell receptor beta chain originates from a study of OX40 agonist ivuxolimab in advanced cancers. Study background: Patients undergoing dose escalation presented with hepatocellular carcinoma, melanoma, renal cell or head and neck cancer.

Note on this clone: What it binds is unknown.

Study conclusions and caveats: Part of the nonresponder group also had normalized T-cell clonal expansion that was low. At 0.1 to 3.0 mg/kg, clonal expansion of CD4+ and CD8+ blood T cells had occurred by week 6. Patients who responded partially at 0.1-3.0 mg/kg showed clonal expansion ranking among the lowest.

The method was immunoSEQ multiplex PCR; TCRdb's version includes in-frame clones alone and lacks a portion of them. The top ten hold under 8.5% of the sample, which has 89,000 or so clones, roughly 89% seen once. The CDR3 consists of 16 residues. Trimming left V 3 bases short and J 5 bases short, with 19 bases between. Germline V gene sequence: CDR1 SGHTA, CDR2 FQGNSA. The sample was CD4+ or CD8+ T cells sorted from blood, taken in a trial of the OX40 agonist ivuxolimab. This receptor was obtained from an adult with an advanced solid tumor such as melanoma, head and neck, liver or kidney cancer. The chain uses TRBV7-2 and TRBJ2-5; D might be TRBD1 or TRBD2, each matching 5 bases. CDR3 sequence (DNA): TGTGCCAGCAGCTTGGTCGGGACGAGGAATACTGAGACCCAGTACTTC. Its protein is CASSLVGTRNTETQYF.